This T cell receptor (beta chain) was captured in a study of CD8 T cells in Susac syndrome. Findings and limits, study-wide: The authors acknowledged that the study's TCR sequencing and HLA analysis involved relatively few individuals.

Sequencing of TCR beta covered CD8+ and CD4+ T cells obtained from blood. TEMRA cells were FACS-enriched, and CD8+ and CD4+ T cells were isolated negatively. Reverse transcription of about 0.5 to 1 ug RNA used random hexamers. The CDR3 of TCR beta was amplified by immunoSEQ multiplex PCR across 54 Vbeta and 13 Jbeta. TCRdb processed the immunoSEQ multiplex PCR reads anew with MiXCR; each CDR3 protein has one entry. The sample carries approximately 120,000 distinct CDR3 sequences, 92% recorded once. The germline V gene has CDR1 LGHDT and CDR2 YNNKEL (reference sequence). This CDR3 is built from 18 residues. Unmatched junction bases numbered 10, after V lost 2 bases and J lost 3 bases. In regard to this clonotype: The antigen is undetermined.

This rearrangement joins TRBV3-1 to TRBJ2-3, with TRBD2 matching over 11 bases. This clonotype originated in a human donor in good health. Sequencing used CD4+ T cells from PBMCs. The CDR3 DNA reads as TGTGCCAGCAGCCAACAAATCGCTAGCGGGAGGTGGACAGATACGCAGTATTTT. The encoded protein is CASSQQIASGRWTDTQYF.